A selection of T cell receptor beta chains follows, all from one sample in a study of T cell repertoires in ileal Crohn's disease. Sequenced by immunoSEQ multiplex PCR; TCRdb stores in-frame clones only, minus some. The sample has approximately 13,000 clones; 75% to 80% are singletons. Sample: ileal tissue. The source of these receptors is an adult with Crohn's disease. Each CDR3 is given with its conserved first and last residue. D genes are given only for firm matches. Size is omitted from some rows. Given values are once, few, many or a class for expanded clones.

-	TRBJ1-4	TRBD1	TRBV5-1	TGCGCCAGCAGCCTGACAGGGGGCGCTGAAAAACTGTTTTTT	CASSLTGGAEKLFF
-	TRBJ1-5	-	TRBV7-2	TGTGCCAGCAGCTTAGGAGGTGGCACAAATCAGCCCCAGCATTTT	CASSLGGGTNQPQHF
-	TRBJ2-1	TRBD1	TRBV27	TGTGCCAGCAGAACAGGGGGTTTGTCCTACAATGAGCAGTTCTTC	CASRTGGLSYNEQFF
-	TRBJ2-3	-	TRBV2	TGTGCCAGCAGTGAGTGGGGGCCTGATACGCAGTATTTT	CASSEWGPDTQYF
-	TRBJ2-7	TRBD1	TRBV6-5	TGTGCCAGCAGTTACTCCCGGGACAGGAACTCCTACGAGCAGTACTTC	CASSYSRDRNSYEQYF
-	TRBJ1-2	TRBD1	TRBV6-6	TGTGCCAGCAGCCCGACAGGGGACTATGGCTACACCTTC	CASSPTGDYGYTF
-	TRBJ2-5	TRBD2	TRBV28	TGTGCCAGCACATCGACTAGCGGGGTTTTGGAGACCCAGTACTTC	CASTSTSGVLETQYF
-	TRBJ2-7	TRBD2	TRBV7-3	TGTGCCAGCAGTCCAGCTAGCGGGGGGATGTACGAGCAGTACTTC	CASSPASGGMYEQYF
-	TRBJ2-1	TRBD2	TRBV15	TGTGCCACCAGCCGGACTAGCGGGGGGTCCTACAATGAGCAGTTCTTC	CATSRTSGGSYNEQFF
-	TRBJ1-2	-	TRBV5-6	TGTGCCAGCAGCTTGTGGGCCGGGATTAACTATGGCTACACCTTC	CASSLWAGINYGYTF
-	TRBJ2-3	-	TRBV5-5	TGTGCCAGCAGCCAGCGAACGGGGACAGATACGCAGTATTTT	CASSQRTGTDTQYF
once	TRBJ1-1	-	TRBV9	TGTGCCAGCAGCGTAAGAGCAAACGCCGAAGCTTTCTTT	CASSVRANAEAFF
few	TRBJ1-3	-	TRBV4-1	TGCGCCAGCAGCCAAGCTGAACGGGGCTCTGGAAACACCATATATTTT	CASSQAERGSGNTIYF
-	TRBJ1-1	TRBD1	TRBV29-1	TGCAGCGTTGCCCGGAGGCAGGGGGGCGACACTGAAGCTTTCTTT	CSVARRQGGDTEAFF
once	TRBJ2-7	-	TRBV5-4	TGTGCCAGCAGCTTCAGGGGATCCTCATACGAGCAGTACTTC	CASSFRGSSYEQYF
few	TRBJ1-3	-	TRBV14	TGTGCCAGCAGCCAAGTCCAGGGCCGAGGAAACACCATATATTTT	CASSQVQGRGNTIYF
-	TRBJ2-1	-	TRBV7-6	TGTGCCAGCAGCTTTGTTTCTAATGAGCAGTTCTTC	CASSFVSNEQFF
-	TRBJ1-6	-	TRBV27	TGTGCCAGCAGTCCCCGGGACACACGATCACCCCTCCACTTT	CASSPRDTRSPLHF
-	TRBJ2-7	TRBD2	TRBV30	TGTGCCTGGAGTTGGGGGGGAACCTACGAGCAGTACTTC	CAWSWGGTYEQYF
-	TRBJ1-1	-	TRBV19	TGTGCCTCCTGCGGCAGGACAACGAACACTGAAGCTTTCTTT	CASCGRTTNTEAFF
few	TRBJ1-1	-	TRBV6-1	TGTGCCAGCCAAGGCACAGGGAGAATGAACACTGAAGCTTTCTTT	CASQGTGRMNTEAFF
-	TRBJ1-1	-	TRBV10-3	TGTGCCACCCGTCTACCCATGAACACTGAAGCTTTCTTT	CATRLPMNTEAFF
-	TRBJ1-1	-	TRBV27	TGTGCCAGCAGGCTACAGATGAACACTGAAGCTTTCTTT	CASRLQMNTEAFF
-	TRBJ1-1	-	TRBV5-1	TGCGCCAGCAGCTGGGGGCACATGAACACTGAAGCTTTCTTT	CASSWGHMNTEAFF
-	TRBJ2-1	TRBD2	TRBV6-1	TGTGCCAGCAGTGAGTTAGCGGGGGGATTCAATGAGCAGTTCTTC	CASSELAGGFNEQFF
-	TRBJ2-1	-	TRBV6-4	TGTGCCAGCAGTGACAACCCGGGAGAATACAATGAGCAGTTCTTC	CASSDNPGEYNEQFF
-	TRBJ2-1	TRBD2	TRBV5-6	TGTGCCAGCAGCTTGCTCCGGATGCTAGCGGGGGGCGGTGAGCAGTTCTTC	CASSLLRMLAGGGEQFF
-	TRBJ1-4	TRBD1	TRBV29-1	TGCAGCGTCCTAGGACAGGGAAGGGTGTGGGAAAAACTGTTTTTT	CSVLGQGRVWEKLFF
-	TRBJ2-5	-	TRBV19	TGTGCCAGTAGTCAGGGTGCGGAGACCCAGTACTTC	CASSQGAETQYF
-	TRBJ1-4	-	TRBV6-5	TGTGCCAGCAAACGGAGGGGTGGGAACGAAAAACTGTTTTTT	CASKRRGGNEKLFF
-	TRBJ2-3	-	TRBV7-2	TGTGCCAGCAGCTTAGTCGGGGGGCTCGGTAGCACAGATACGCAGTATTTT	CASSLVGGLGSTDTQYF
-	TRBJ2-1	-	TRBV4-1	TGCGCCAGCAGCCAAGTGCAGGGAAGGGGCTCCTACAATGAGCAGTTCTTC	CASSQVQGRGSYNEQFF
-	TRBJ2-1	-	TRBV18	TGTGCCAGCTCCAAGGATCTTACCCGGCAAAGGGGGGAGCAGTTCTTC	CASSKDLTRQRGEQFF
-	TRBJ1-1	-	TRBV29-1	TGCAGCGCCGGGAGGGACGGCACTGAAGCTTTCTTT	CSAGRDGTEAFF
-	TRBJ1-2	-	TRBV27	TGTGCCAGCAGTTTATCGGGTCATCCGCGGGCTGCTAACTATGGCTACACCTTC	CASSLSGHPRAANYGYTF
-	TRBJ1-3	-	TRBV18	TGTGCCAGCTCAGCTCGCTCTGCAGACACCTCTGGAAACACCATATATTTT	CASSARSADTSGNTIYF
-	TRBJ2-5	-	TRBV5-1	TGCGCCAGCAGCTTGGGGCAGGCCGAGGGACAAGAGACCCAGTACTTC	CASSLGQAEGQETQYF
-	TRBJ1-2	TRBD1	TRBV2	TGTGCCAGCTTACAAGGACAGGGAAGTAACTATGGCTACACCTTC	CASLQGQGSNYGYTF
-	TRBJ2-5	TRBD2	TRBV2	TGTGCCAGCAAAGCAACTAGCGGTCAAGAGACCCAGTACTTC	CASKATSGQETQYF
few	TRBJ1-1	TRBD1	TRBV5-4	TGTGCCAGCAGCTTACAGGGGGGTGCTGAAGCTTTCTTT	CASSLQGGAEAFF